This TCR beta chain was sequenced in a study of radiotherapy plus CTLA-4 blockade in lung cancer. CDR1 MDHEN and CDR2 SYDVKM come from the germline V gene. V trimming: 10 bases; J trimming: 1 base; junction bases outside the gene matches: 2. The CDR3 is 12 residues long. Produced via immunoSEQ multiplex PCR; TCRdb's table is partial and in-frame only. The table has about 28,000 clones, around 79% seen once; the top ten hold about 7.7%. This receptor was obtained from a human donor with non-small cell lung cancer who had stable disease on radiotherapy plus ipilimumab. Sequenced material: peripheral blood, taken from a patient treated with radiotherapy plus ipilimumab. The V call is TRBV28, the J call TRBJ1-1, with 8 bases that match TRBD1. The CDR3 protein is CATGTGNTEAFF. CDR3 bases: TGTGCCACCGGGACAGGGAACACTGAAGCTTTCTTT.